The 30 T cell receptor beta chains below come from one sample, sequenced in a study of Ad26.COV2.S vaccination and SARS-CoV-2 variants. The repertoire was sequenced with immunoSEQ multiplex PCR; TCRdb's copy has only in-frame clones and lacks some. The table shows 350,000 to 400,000 clones, with 88% occurring only once. The treatment: roughly 20 received Ad26.COV2.S at low or high dose, single or two shots; roughly 5 received placebo; per-sample allocation not given. At day 63 after the first vaccine or placebo injection, samples were drawn. The source was peripheral blood, collected in a trial of Ad26.COV2.S vaccine versus placebo. The receptors shown here come from a person aged 18 to 59 who received the Ad26.COV2.S COVID-19 vaccine or a placebo.

The chain couples TRBV30 to TRBJ2-6; D is undetermined. The CDR3 spans 15 residues. Germline values: CDR1 GTSNPN, CDR2 SVGIG (reference sequence). V gave up 4 bases and J gave up 0 bases, with 10 bases separating them. DNA of the CDR3: TGTGCCTGGACCACGGATAGCTCTGGGGCCAACGTCCTGACTTTC. Translated, it gives CAWTTDSSGANVLTF.

The CDR3 loop reads CASVPLTGGTDTQYF. CDR3 coding DNA: TGTGCTAGTGTTCCTTTGACAGGGGGGACAGATACGCAGTATTTT. The rearrangement uses TRBV12-5 and TRBJ2-3, with 9 bases lining up with TRBD1. CDR3 size: 15 residues. Germline V gene sequence: CDR1 LGHNT, CDR2 FRNRAP. V lost 7 bases and J lost 3; bases outside the gene matches: 8.

V usage is TRBV5-5 and J usage is TRBJ2-1; D perhaps matches TRBD2 (6 bases). In germline, CDR1 is SGHKS, CDR2 YYEKEE (reference sequence). V lost 4 bases to trimming and J lost 5 bases, with 16 bases between them. The length of the CDR3 is 15 residues. CDR3 sequence (DNA): TGTGCCAGCAGCGAGTGGGAGGACTCGAACAATGAGCAGTTCTTC. It yields the protein CASSEWEDSNNEQFF.

The chain employs TRBV3-1 (or the pseudogene TRBV3-2) and TRBJ2-3; D perhaps matches TRBD2 (7 bases). V lost 1 base and J 2 bases, leaving 16 bases between the germline ends. The germline gives CDR1 LGHDT, CDR2 YNNKEL (reference sequence). The CDR3 extends over 17 amino acids. CDR3 nucleotides: TGTGCCAGCAGCCAAGGCGAACGGGGGGCTGACACAGATACGCAGTATTTT. Protein sequence: CASSQGERGADTDTQYF.

There are a few counts of this clone. This chain connects TRBV4-1 to TRBJ1-2; 11 bases line up with TRBD1. This CDR3 is built from 15 residues. With V trimmed by 4 bases and J by 8 bases, 9 bases remained unmatched. Per the germline V gene, CDR1 is MGHRA and CDR2 is YSYEKL. CDR3 in amino acids: CASSLLAGQGGGYTF. DNA of the CDR3: TGCGCCAGCAGCCTTCTGGCGGGACAGGGGGGAGGCTACACCTTC.

The chain couples TRBV25-1 to TRBJ1-1; TRBD1 is a possible D gene (6 bases). The germline gives CDR1 MGHDK, CDR2 SYGVNS. V was clipped by 1 base and J by 6 bases, with 12 bases between them. This CDR3 region has 14 residues. The CDR3 sequence: CASSESYRAAEAFF. The DNA of the CDR3 is TGTGCCAGCAGTGAATCGTACAGGGCCGCTGAAGCTTTCTTT.

This rearrangement joins TRBV3-1 (or the pseudogene TRBV3-2) to TRBJ2-4, with a tentative D call TRBD1 (6 bases). Per the germline V gene, CDR1 is LGHDT and CDR2 is YNNKEL (reference sequence). Trimming took 4 bases from V and 1 from J, leaving 14 bases between them. The CDR3 consists of 16 residues. The CDR3 protein is CASSPLGQGAKNIQYF. The CDR3 DNA is TGTGCCAGCAGCCCACTAGGGCAGGGGGCCAAAAACATTCAGTACTTC.

V and J are TRBV13 and TRBJ2-3; D is unclear. Germline assignment: CDR1 PRHDT and CDR2 FYEKMQ (reference sequence). Trimming took off 1 base at V and 2 bases at J, with 16 bases between the two ends. The CDR3 is made up of 17 amino acids. CDR3 in DNA: TGTGCCAGCAGCTTAGCATCCGGCGGAAAAGACACAGATACGCAGTATTTT. Its protein is CASSLASGGKDTDTQYF.

The chain employs TRBV7-9 and TRBJ2-1, with 9 bases identical to TRBD2. Germline lookup yields CDR1 SEHNR and CDR2 FQNEAQ (reference sequence). The CDR3 runs to 15 residues. J was trimmed by 6 bases and V by 2 bases; bases with no gene match: 5. This chain's CDR3 is CASSLSGGRGNEQFF. DNA of the CDR3: TGTGCCAGCAGCTTATCTGGCGGGAGGGGCAATGAGCAGTTCTTC.

V is TRBV11-2 and J is TRBJ2-3, with 7 bases identical to TRBD1. The germline gives CDR1 SGHAT, CDR2 FQNNGV. This CDR3 is built from 17 residues. J lost 1 base, V lost 7 bases, and 14 bases had no gene match. The CDR3 DNA reads as TGTGCCAGCACCCGAGGGGGCAGCCGCCGTGGCACAGATACGCAGTATTTT. The encoded protein is CASTRGGSRRGTDTQYF.

This clone was detected only a few times. This sequence joins TRBV10-2 and TRBJ1-6, with no clear D. Germline V CDR1 and CDR2: WSHSY, SAAADI. This CDR3 is 13 amino acids long. The V end was cut by 7 bases, the J end by 7 bases, with 11 bases between. The CDR3 DNA sequence: TGCGCCAGCACCCGTTCCCTAAATTCACCCCTCCACTTT. This sequence encodes CASTRSLNSPLHF.

The chain is built from TRBV11-3 and TRBJ2-7, with D hard to call. The CDR3 is 14 amino acids. V was clipped by 2 bases and J by 0 bases, with 8 bases between them. CDR1 and CDR2 (germline): SGHNT, YENEEA. The CDR3 loop reads CASSLRSDSYEQYF. CDR3 nucleotides: TGTGCCAGCAGCTTAAGGTCAGACTCCTACGAGCAGTACTTC.

CDR3 region: CASSLSAVIPPLPLHF. For the CDR3, the DNA is TGTGCCAGCAGTTTATCTGCGGTGATCCCCCCCCTCCCCCTCCACTTT. The rearrangement joins TRBV27 to TRBJ1-6; D gene uncertain. V gave up 0 bases and J gave up 13 bases, with 19 bases separating them. There are 16 residues in the CDR3. In germline, CDR1 is MNHEY, CDR2 SMNVEV (reference sequence).

The chain carries TRBV11-2 and TRBJ2-1; 9 bases are a match to TRBD2. V gave up 0 bases and J gave up 8 bases; unmatched junction bases: 11. The CDR3 has 17 amino acids. The germline V gene has CDR1 SGHAT and CDR2 FQNNGV. The CDR3 coding sequence is TGTGCCAGCAGCTTAGAGAGGCGGGGGGGGCTTAACTATGAGCAGTTCTTC. The encoded protein is CASSLERRGGLNYEQFF.

This clone was seen more than once but under ten times. This chain connects TRBV7-2 to TRBJ2-2; TRBD2 agrees at 9 bases. The germline V gene has CDR1 SGHTA and CDR2 FQGNSA. The CDR3 extends over 16 amino acids. After removal of 3 bases from V and 3 bases from J, the junction contained 5 bases not matched to a gene. In nucleotides, the CDR3 is TGTGCCAGCAGCTTTGGCGGGGGGGCCGACACCGGGGAGCTGTTTTTT. It encodes CASSFGGGADTGELFF.

The rearrangement uses TRBV19 and TRBJ2-7; D perhaps matches TRBD2 (5 bases). V was pared by 0 bases and J by 5 bases, with 17 bases between. Germline V lookup: CDR1 LNHDA, CDR2 SQIVND (reference sequence). The CDR3 has 16 amino acids. Here the CDR3 DNA reads TGTGCCAGTAGTATAGAGGGAGAGGGCTTCGGTCACGAGCAGTACTTC. It specifies CASSIEGEGFGHEQYF.

The gene calls are TRBV7-8 and TRBJ1-1; 10 positions match TRBD1. The CDR3 is 14 amino acids. Germline values: CDR1 SGHVS, CDR2 FQNEAQ. V gave up 0 bases and J gave up 7 bases; unmatched junction bases: 2. The CDR3 DNA is TGTGCCAGCAGCTTAGCGGGACAGGGGCTTGAAGCTTTCTTT. Amino acids: CASSLAGQGLEAFF.

The chain links TRBV2 to TRBJ2-2; tentatively, D is TRBD1 or TRBD2 (5 bases each). The ends were cut back, 2 bases at V and 5 bases at J, with 12 bases in the middle. This CDR3 is 15 amino acids long. CDR1 SNHLY and CDR2 FYNNEI come from the germline V gene. CDR3 sequence reads: CASSEMGVQTGELFF. The CDR3 DNA reads TGTGCCAGCAGTGAAATGGGGGTTCAGACCGGGGAGCTGTTTTTT.

This chain links TRBV27 with TRBJ2-1; the match to TRBD2 covers 10 bases. Trimming took 8 bases from V and 6 from J; bases not matched to a gene: 13. The CDR3 has 16 amino acids. Germline-derived CDR1 and CDR2 are MNHEY and SMNVEV (reference sequence). The CDR3 protein is CASVPSISGGVNEQFF. The DNA for the CDR3 is TGTGCCAGCGTCCCTTCGATCAGCGGGGGGGTCAATGAGCAGTTCTTC.

In regard to this clone: Other DNA sequences in the sample encode the same CDR3. In nucleotides, the CDR3 is TGTGCCAGCAGCCTCGGGGTCTCTGGAAACACCATATATTTT. Encoded protein: CASSLGVSGNTIYF. This chain links TRBV7-6 with TRBJ1-3; no reliable D call. V lost 5 bases, J lost 0 bases, and 8 bases lay in between. Germline V gives CDR1 SGHVS, CDR2 FNYEAQ. The CDR3 sequence is 14 residues long.

The chain uses TRBV10-3 and TRBJ2-3, with D possibly TRBD2 on 7 matching bases. V was trimmed by 4 bases and J by 3 bases, leaving 17 bases between them. The germline gives CDR1 ENHRY, CDR2 SYGVKD. The CDR3 extends over 16 amino acids. CDR3 DNA: TGTGCCATCAGTGCTGGTGCGGGGGCCATGACAGATACGCAGTATTTT. Its translation: CAISAGAGAMTDTQYF.

The rearrangement joins TRBV27 to TRBJ2-7; a weak D match, TRBD2 (6 bases). CDR1 MNHEY and CDR2 SMNVEV come from the germline V gene (reference sequence). This CDR3 spans 12 amino acids. Trimming took 3 bases from V and 7 from J, leaving 10 bases between them. CDR3 sequence: CASSFPRGEQYF. For the CDR3, the DNA is TGTGCCAGCAGTTTCCCCCGGGGGGAGCAGTACTTC.

The CDR3 DNA is TGTGCCAGCAGTTACTCGACGGTGAGGGCGTCTGGGGAGGGGCCCCAGCATTTT. It codes for CASSYSTVRASGEGPQHF. The chain employs TRBV6-2 or TRBV6-3 and TRBJ1-5; D uncertain. Germline V gene sequence: CDR1 MNHEY, CDR2 SVGEGT. The CDR3 totals 18 residues. Trimming took off 0 bases at V and 9 bases at J, with 24 bases between the two ends.

This chain uses TRBV5-1 with TRBJ1-2; D unclear. There are 14 residues in the CDR3. Germline V lookup: CDR1 SGHRS, CDR2 YFSETQ. Trimming left V 0 bases short and J 5 bases short, with 11 bases between. The CDR3 bases are TGCGCCAGCAGCTTGGCCCCAGAGCTTTATGGCTACACCTTC. Amino acids: CASSLAPELYGYTF. Supplemented by reference TRBV5-1 and TRBJ1-2, the full variable domain reads KAGVTQTPRYLIKTRGQQVTLSCSPISGHRSVSWYQQTPGQGLQFLFEYFSETQRNKGNFPGRFSGRQFSNSRSEMNVSTLELGDSALYLCASSLAPELYGYTFGSGTRLTVV.

The chain couples TRBV4-1 to TRBJ2-5, with TRBD2 identical over 10 bases. Germline V gene data show CDR1 as MGHRA and CDR2 as YSYEKL. J lost 4 bases, V lost 2 bases, and 7 bases had no gene match. The CDR3 totals 16 residues. CDR3 region: CASSQWASGGGETQYF. The DNA for the CDR3 is TGCGCCAGCAGCCAATGGGCTAGCGGGGGTGGAGAGACCCAGTACTTC.

J is TRBJ2-5 and V is TRBV5-1, with TRBD2 matching over 9 bases. Germline V gene lookup returns CDR1 SGHRS and CDR2 YFSETQ. The CDR3 loop spans 16 amino acids. J lost 4 bases, V lost 4 bases, and 11 bases had no gene match. As DNA, the CDR3 is TGCGCCAGCAGCAGCCTTGGGGGTAGCGGGGGAGAGACCCAGTACTTC. Translation gives CASSSLGGSGGETQYF.

V and J are TRBV7-6 and TRBJ2-2; 8 bases are shared with TRBD1. This CDR3 region has 16 residues. The V gene end was trimmed by 1 base and the J gene end by 1 base; junction bases not matched to a gene: 2. The germline V gene has CDR1 SGHVS and CDR2 FNYEAQ. The CDR3 region has the DNA TGTGCCAGCAGCTTAGTGGACAGGGTGAACACCGGGGAGCTGTTTTTT. Translating it yields CASSLVDRVNTGELFF.

The rearrangement joins TRBV4-3 to TRBJ2-2, with 7 nucleotides matching TRBD1. J gave up 3 bases and V 4 bases, and 11 bases lay outside the gene matches. The CDR3 sequence is 17 residues long. Per germline, CDR1 LGHNA and CDR2 YSLEER. The CDR3 nucleotides read TGCGCCAGCAGCCGCCAGTACAGGGGCGCGGACACCGGGGAGCTGTTTTTT. It encodes CASSRQYRGADTGELFF.

The J gene is TRBJ1-1, the V gene TRBV5-6, with D unclear. The germline CDR1 and CDR2 sequences are SGHDT and YYEEEE. V lost 1 base to trimming and J lost 7 bases, with 8 bases between them. This CDR3 spans 12 amino acids. CDR3 in amino acids: CASSLHPSEAFF. The CDR3 region has the DNA TGTGCCAGCAGCTTGCACCCGAGTGAAGCTTTCTTT.

The chain links TRBV4-1 to TRBJ1-1; no definite D call. V shed 2 bases and J shed 6 bases, with 13 bases lying between them. This CDR3 has 14 residues. The germline V gene encodes CDR1 MGHRA and CDR2 YSYEKL. DNA of the CDR3: TGCGCCAGCAGCCAACTCAGGTCGGGATCTGAAGCTTTCTTT. Protein: CASSQLRSGSEAFF.